This is a list of T cell receptor beta chains from one sample in a study of T cells in Graves' hyperthyroidism and ophthalmopathy. TCRdb re-called the multiplex PCR reads with MiXCR, one entry per CDR3 protein. The sample carries fewer than 450,000 distinct CDR3 sequences, over 12% recorded once. Sequenced: blood. All receptors derive from a woman aged 55-70 years with Graves' ophthalmopathy. Each CDR3 is given with its conserved first and last residue. D genes are given only for firm matches. The size of a clone is reported for some rows only, either as once, few or many, or as a class for expanded clones.

j_call: TRBJ1-1
d_call: -
v_call: TRBV11-3
clone_size: many
cdr3_nt: TGTGCCAGCAGCTTCACGATGAACACTGAAGCTTTCTTT
cdr3_aa: CASSFTMNTEAFF

j_call: TRBJ1-1
d_call: -
v_call: TRBV5-1
clone_size: few
cdr3_nt: TGCGCCAGCAGCTTGGCAGGACGGGCCGAAGCTTTCTTT
cdr3_aa: CASSLAGRAEAFF

j_call: TRBJ2-3
d_call: TRBD2
v_call: TRBV7-9
clone_size: many
cdr3_nt: TGTGCCAGCACGCTATTAGCGGGAGTCACAGATACGCAGTATTTT
cdr3_aa: CASTLLAGVTDTQYF

j_call: TRBJ2-1
d_call: -
v_call: TRBV28
clone_size: few
cdr3_nt: TGTGCCAGCAGTTCCCCCCGGGACAGCCCTGCGGGGAATGAGCAGTTCTTC
cdr3_aa: CASSSPRDSPAGNEQFF

j_call: TRBJ1-2
d_call: -
v_call: TRBV28
clone_size: many
cdr3_nt: TGTGCCAGCAGCCCTTCAGGGAGCTATGGCTACACCTTC
cdr3_aa: CASSPSGSYGYTF

j_call: TRBJ1-4
d_call: TRBD1
v_call: TRBV20-1
clone_size: many
cdr3_nt: TGCAGTGCCGTCGACAGGGAAAGAAAACTGTTTTTT
cdr3_aa: CSAVDRERKLFF

j_call: TRBJ2-1
d_call: -
v_call: TRBV24-1
clone_size: many
cdr3_nt: TGTGCCACCAGTGATCGTGGGGGGTTTGAGCAGTTCTTC
cdr3_aa: CATSDRGGFEQFF

j_call: TRBJ1-4
d_call: TRBD1
v_call: TRBV6-1
clone_size: few
cdr3_nt: TGTGCCAGCAGACAGACAGGGGCGGGTGAAAAACTGTTTTTT
cdr3_aa: CASRQTGAGEKLFF

j_call: TRBJ2-7
d_call: TRBD1
v_call: TRBV10-1
clone_size: -
cdr3_nt: TGCGCCAGGCCTAGACAGGGGGCGTCGGGTGAGCAGTACTTC
cdr3_aa: CARPRQGASGEQYF

j_call: TRBJ2-7
d_call: -
v_call: TRBV5-1
clone_size: -
cdr3_nt: TGCGCCAGCAGCTTGGTTGTAGGGATGTACGAGCAGTACTTC
cdr3_aa: CASSLVVGMYEQYF

j_call: TRBJ2-3
d_call: TRBD1
v_call: TRBV5-1
clone_size: many
cdr3_nt: TGCGCCAGCAGCCCCAGGGGGCCGATCACAGATACGCAGTATTTT
cdr3_aa: CASSPRGPITDTQYF

j_call: TRBJ1-2
d_call: TRBD1
v_call: TRBV29-1
clone_size: few
cdr3_nt: TGCAGCGCTGAAGGGACAGGGCCTAACTATGGCTACACCTTC
cdr3_aa: CSAEGTGPNYGYTF

j_call: TRBJ2-7
d_call: TRBD2
v_call: TRBV2
clone_size: -
cdr3_nt: TGTGCCAGCAGTGAAACCGGGACTAGCGGGGAAGAGCCCTACGAGCAGTACTTC
cdr3_aa: CASSETGTSGEEPYEQYF

j_call: TRBJ2-1
d_call: -
v_call: TRBV20-1
clone_size: many
cdr3_nt: TGCAGTGCTAGAGATCATAGCAACGGATCCCGCTTCTACAATGAGCAGTTCTTC
cdr3_aa: CSARDHSNGSRFYNEQFF

j_call: TRBJ2-5
d_call: TRBD2
v_call: TRBV28
clone_size: many
cdr3_nt: TGTGCCAGCAGGGGAGCGGGAACCCAAGAGACCCAGTACTTC
cdr3_aa: CASRGAGTQETQYF

j_call: TRBJ2-5
d_call: -
v_call: TRBV7-6
clone_size: many
cdr3_nt: TGTGCCAGCAGCCCAAGCGGGACAGGAGAAGAGACCCAGTACTTC
cdr3_aa: CASSPSGTGEETQYF

j_call: TRBJ2-7
d_call: -
v_call: TRBV20-1
clone_size: once
cdr3_nt: TGCAGTGCTAGAGATCCCAGCGGAAAAACCTACGAGCAGTACTTC
cdr3_aa: CSARDPSGKTYEQYF

j_call: TRBJ1-2
d_call: -
v_call: TRBV11-2
clone_size: many
cdr3_nt: TGTGCCAGCAGCTTAGATCGGACTCAGGGAGTGGGAGGCTACACCTTC
cdr3_aa: CASSLDRTQGVGGYTF